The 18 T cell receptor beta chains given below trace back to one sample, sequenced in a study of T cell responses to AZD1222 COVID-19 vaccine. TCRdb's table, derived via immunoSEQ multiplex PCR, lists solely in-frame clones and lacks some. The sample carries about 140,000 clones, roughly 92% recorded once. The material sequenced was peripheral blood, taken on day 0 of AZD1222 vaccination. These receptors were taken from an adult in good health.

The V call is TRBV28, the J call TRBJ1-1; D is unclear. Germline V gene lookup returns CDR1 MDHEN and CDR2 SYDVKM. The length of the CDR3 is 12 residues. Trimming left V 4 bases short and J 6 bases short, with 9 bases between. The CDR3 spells CASSYRVAEAFF. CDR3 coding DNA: TGTGCCAGCAGTTATAGAGTAGCTGAAGCTTTCTTT.

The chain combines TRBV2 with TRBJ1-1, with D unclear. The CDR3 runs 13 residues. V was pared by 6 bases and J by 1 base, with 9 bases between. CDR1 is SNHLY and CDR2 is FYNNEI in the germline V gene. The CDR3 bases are TGTGCCAGCAGGAGGAACGGGAACACTGAAGCTTTCTTT. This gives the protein CASRRNGNTEAFF.

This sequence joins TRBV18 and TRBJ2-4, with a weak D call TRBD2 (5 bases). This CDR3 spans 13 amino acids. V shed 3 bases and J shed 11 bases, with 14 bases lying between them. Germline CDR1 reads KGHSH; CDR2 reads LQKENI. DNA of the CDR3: TGTGCCAGCTCACCTTACGCGTTGGAGGTTCAGTACTTC. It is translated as CASSPYALEVQYF.

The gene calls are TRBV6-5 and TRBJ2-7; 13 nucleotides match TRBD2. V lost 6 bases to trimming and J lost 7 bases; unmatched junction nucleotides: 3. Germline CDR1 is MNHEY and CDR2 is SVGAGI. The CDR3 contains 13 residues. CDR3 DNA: TGTGCCAGCAGGCTGGGACTAGCGGGGGAGCAGTACTTC. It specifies CASRLGLAGEQYF.

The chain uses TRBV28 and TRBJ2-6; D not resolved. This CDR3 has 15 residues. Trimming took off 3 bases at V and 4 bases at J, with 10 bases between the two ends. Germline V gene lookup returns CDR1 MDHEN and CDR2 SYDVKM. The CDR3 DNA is TGTGCCAGCAGTTTTAACGGATGGGGGGCCAACGTCCTGACTTTC. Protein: CASSFNGWGANVLTF.

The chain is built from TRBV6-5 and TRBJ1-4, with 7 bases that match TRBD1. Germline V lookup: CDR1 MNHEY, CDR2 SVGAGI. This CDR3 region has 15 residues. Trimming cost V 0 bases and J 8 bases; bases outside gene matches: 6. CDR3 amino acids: CASSYSSAGGEKLFF. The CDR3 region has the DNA TGTGCCAGCAGTTACTCGTCGGCAGGGGGGGAAAAACTGTTTTTT.

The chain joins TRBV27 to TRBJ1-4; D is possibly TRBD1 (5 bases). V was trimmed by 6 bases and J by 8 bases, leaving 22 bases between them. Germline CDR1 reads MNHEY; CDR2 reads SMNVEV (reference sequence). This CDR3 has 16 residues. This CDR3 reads CASSSRVGTETEKLFF. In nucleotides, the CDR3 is TGTGCCAGCAGCTCACGAGTCGGGACGGAGACGGAAAAACTGTTTTTT.

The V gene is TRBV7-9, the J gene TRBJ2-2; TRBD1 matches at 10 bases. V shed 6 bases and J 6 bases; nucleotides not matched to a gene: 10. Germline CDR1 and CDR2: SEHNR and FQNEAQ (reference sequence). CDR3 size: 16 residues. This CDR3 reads CASSSTPGQGSGELFF. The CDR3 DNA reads TGTGCCAGCAGTTCCACCCCGGGACAGGGGTCCGGGGAGCTGTTTTTT. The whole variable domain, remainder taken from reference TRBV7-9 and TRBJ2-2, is DTGVSQNPRHKITKRGQNVTFRCDPISEHNRLYWYRQTLGQGPEFLTYFQNEAQLEKSRLLSDRFSAERPKGSFSTLEIQRTEQGDSAMYLCASSSTPGQGSGELFFGEGSRLTVL.

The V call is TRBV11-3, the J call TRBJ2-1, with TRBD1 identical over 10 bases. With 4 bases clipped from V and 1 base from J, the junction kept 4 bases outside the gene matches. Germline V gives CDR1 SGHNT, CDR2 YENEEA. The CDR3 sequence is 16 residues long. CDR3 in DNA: TGTGCCAGCAGCTCCCGGACAGGGGGATCCTACAATGAGCAGTTCTTC. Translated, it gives CASSSRTGGSYNEQFF.

The CDR3 nucleotides read TGTGCCAGCAGTCTAGCGGGGGAGACCTACAATGAGCAGTTCTTC. Its protein product is CASSLAGETYNEQFF. The rearrangement links TRBV6-5 to TRBJ2-1, with TRBD2 matching over 10 bases. CDR1 MNHEY and CDR2 SVGAGI come from the germline V gene. The CDR3 runs to 15 residues. The V segment lost 5 bases and the J segment 2 bases; nucleotides outside the gene matches: 3.

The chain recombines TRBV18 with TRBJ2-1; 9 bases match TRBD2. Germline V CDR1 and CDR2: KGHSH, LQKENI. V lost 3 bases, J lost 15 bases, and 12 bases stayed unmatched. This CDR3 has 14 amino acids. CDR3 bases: TGTGCCAGCTCACCGGTCCCGCGGGAGGGCCCCGTGTTCTTC. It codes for CASSPVPREGPVFF.

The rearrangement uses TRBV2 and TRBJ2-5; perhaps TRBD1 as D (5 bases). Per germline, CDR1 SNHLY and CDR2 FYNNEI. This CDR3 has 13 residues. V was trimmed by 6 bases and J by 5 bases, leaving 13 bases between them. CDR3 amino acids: CASRKGAMETQYF. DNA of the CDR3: TGTGCCAGCAGAAAAGGGGCGATGGAGACCCAGTACTTC.

The CDR3 reads CSVEAPGRQVGYTF. The DNA for the CDR3 is TGCAGCGTTGAAGCCCCGGGCCGGCAGGTTGGCTACACCTTC. V usage is TRBV29-1 and J usage is TRBJ1-2; D unclear. The length of the CDR3 is 14 residues. The V end lost 1 base, the J end lost 7 bases, and 16 bases lay between the germline ends. Germline V gene data show CDR1 as SQVTM and CDR2 as ANQGSEA. The full variable domain, rest sourced from reference TRBV29-1 and TRBJ1-2, is SAVISQKPSRDICQRGTSLTIQCQVDSQVTMMFWYRQQPGQSLTLIATANQGSEATYESGFVIDKFPISRPNLTFSTLTVSNMSPEDSSIYLCSVEAPGRQVGYTFGSGTRLTVV.

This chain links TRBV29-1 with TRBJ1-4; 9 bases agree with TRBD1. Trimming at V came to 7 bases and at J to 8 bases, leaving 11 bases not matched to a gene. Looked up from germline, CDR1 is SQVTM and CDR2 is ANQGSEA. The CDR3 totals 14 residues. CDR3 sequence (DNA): TGCAGCGCCGCCAAGGGGACAGGGCAGGAAAAACTGTTTTTT. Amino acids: CSAAKGTGQEKLFF.

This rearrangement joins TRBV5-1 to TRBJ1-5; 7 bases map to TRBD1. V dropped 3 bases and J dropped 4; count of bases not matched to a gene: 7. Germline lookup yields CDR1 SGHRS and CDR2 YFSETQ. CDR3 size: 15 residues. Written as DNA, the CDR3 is TGCGCCAGCAGCTCGGATCCGGGACAGAATCAGCCCCAGCATTTT. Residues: CASSSDPGQNQPQHF.

This chain's CDR3 is CASSFDRRQETQYF. The CDR3 DNA reads TGTGCCAGTAGTTTCGACAGGCGACAAGAGACCCAGTACTTC. The chain couples TRBV19 to TRBJ2-5; weak D call: TRBD1 (6 bases). The V gene lost 5 bases and the J gene lost 2 bases, with 12 bases spanning the gap. The CDR3 is 14 amino acids. The germline CDR1 and CDR2 sequences are LNHDA and SQIVND (reference sequence).

CDR3 region: CASSQSETRSPLHF. The CDR3 DNA reads as TGTGCCAGCAGCCAAAGTGAGACGAGGTCACCCCTCCACTTT. The chain has TRBV3-1 (or the pseudogene TRBV3-2) and TRBJ1-6; D unresolved. Trimming removed 2 bases at V and 10 bases at J, with 12 bases between. There are 14 residues in the CDR3. Germline V gene data show CDR1 as LGHDT and CDR2 as YNNKEL (reference sequence).

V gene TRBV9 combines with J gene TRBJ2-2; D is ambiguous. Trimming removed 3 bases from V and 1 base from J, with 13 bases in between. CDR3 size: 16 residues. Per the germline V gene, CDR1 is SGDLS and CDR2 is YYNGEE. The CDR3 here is CASSALPARNTGELFF. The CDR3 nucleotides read TGTGCCAGCAGCGCCCTTCCGGCCAGGAACACCGGGGAGCTGTTTTTT.